Listed here is a single T cell receptor beta chain. This entry comes from a study of blood T cells in healthy people across ages. CDR3 length: 14 residues. V trimming: 0 bases; J trimming: 13 bases; junction bases outside the gene matches: 9. Germline-derived CDR1 and CDR2 are MNHEY and SVGEGT. Donor samples were obtained from healthy Caucasian individuals from Russia, aged 6 to 90. There were at least 5.5 micrograms of total RNA extracted from every sample. The second PCR ran about 7 to 12 cycles with a sample-barcoded 5' primer and J-beta primers. TCRdb redid the calling of the 5' RACE reads with MiXCR, one entry per CDR3 protein. The table includes under 2,000,000 distinct CDR3 sequences, roughly 49% detected once.

The specimen sequenced was blood. V gene TRBV6-2 or TRBV6-3 combines with J gene TRBJ2-1, with 7 bases that match TRBD1. The TCR was taken from a woman aged 40-49 years in good health. The CDR3 DNA is TGTGCCAGCAGTTACTCGGGACAGACGGAGACCCAGTTCTTC. The encoded protein is CASSYSGQTETQFF.